One and the same sample provided the 2 T cell receptor beta chains below, sequenced in a study of blood T cells in healthy people across ages (dated by TCRdb to about 2015). Library method: 5' RACE. Sequencing relied on an Illumina HiSeq 2500. A second PCR of 7 to 11 cycles was performed with a sample-barcoded 5' primer and a J-beta primer mix. TCRdb redid the processing of the public reads, applying fastp at Q25 and MiXCR, and retained in-frame beta chains. Each entry is one CDR3 protein sequence, shown with its most common DNA and genes. The sample data list 1.5 million to 2 million distinct CDR3 sequences, and 28% of these were observed just once. 7% to 9% of the sample belongs to the ten largest clones. Input material: blood. The origin of the receptors is a woman in her 30s in good health.

This clonotype was seen at least ten times. The chain is built from TRBV20-1 and TRBJ2-3; D remains ambiguous. Trimming took 2 bases from V and 0 from J, leaving 12 bases between them. From germline, CDR1 is DFQATT and CDR2 SNEGSKA (reference sequence). This CDR3 is 15 amino acids long. CDR3 in DNA: TGCAGTGCTAGATGGGCCCGGCCAAGCACAGATACGCAGTATTTT. Protein product: CSARWARPSTDTQYF.

The sample holds many counts of this clonotype. The rearrangement joins TRBV29-1 to TRBJ1-2, with D perhaps TRBD1 (6 bases). This CDR3 spans 12 amino acids. The germline CDR1 and CDR2 sequences are SQVTM and ANQGSEA. Written as DNA, the CDR3 is TGCACGGGGGGCAGCCAGAACTATGGCTACACCTTC. Its translation: CTGGSQNYGYTF.